Listed here are 6 T cell receptor beta chains from one sample, sequenced in a study of regulatory T cells. Amplification used 52 TRBV primers and 13 TRBJ primers. Here immunoSEQ multiplex PCR was the method, and the copy in TCRdb shows in-frame clones only, minus some. Of around 6,300 clones in the sample, 84% were seen once. Specimen: CD8+ T cells sorted from blood. These receptors originate from a child aged 5-17 years with CD3G deficiency.

The CDR3 spells CASSLLGSAYEQYF. The CDR3 DNA reads as TGTGCCAGCAGTTTGTTAGGGAGCGCCTACGAGCAGTACTTC. The chain uses TRBV28 and TRBJ2-7; D perhaps matches TRBD2 (5 bases). V was clipped by 3 bases and J by 2 bases, with 11 bases between them. Germline V CDR1 and CDR2: MDHEN, SYDVKM. The CDR3 consists of 14 residues. The full variable domain, completed using reference TRBV28 and TRBJ2-7, is DVKVTQSSRYLVKRTGEKVFLECVQDMDHENMFWYRQDPGLGLRLIYFSYDVKMKEKGDIPEGYSVSREKKERFSLILESASTNQTSMYLCASSLLGSAYEQYFGPGTRLTVT.

CDR3 region: CASRGRQGYTGELFF. CDR3 nucleotide sequence: TGTGCCAGCAGGGGAAGACAGGGATACACCGGGGAGCTGTTTTTT. This sequence joins TRBV28 and TRBJ2-2; 7 bases match TRBD1. V lost 6 bases and J lost 3; bases outside the gene matches: 7. Germline V CDR1 and CDR2: MDHEN, SYDVKM. This CDR3 spans 15 amino acids.

The chain uses TRBV28 and TRBJ2-3; D not resolved. This CDR3 region has 13 residues. Germline V gene lookup returns CDR1 MDHEN and CDR2 SYDVKM. With 3 bases removed from V and 2 bases from J, the gap between germline ends came to 6 bases. The CDR3 DNA is TGTGCCAGCAGTTTGTTTTTCACAGATACGCAGTATTTT. As protein: CASSLFFTDTQYF.

The gene calls are TRBV6-1 and TRBJ1-4; D remains unclear. Trimming pared 3 bases from V and 7 bases from J, leaving 12 bases between. Per the germline V gene, CDR1 is MNHNS and CDR2 is SASEGT. The CDR3 consists of 14 residues. Written as DNA, the CDR3 is TGTGCCAGCAGTGAGTGGGGATTGAGTGAAAAACTGTTTTTT. Its translation: CASSEWGLSEKLFF.

The J gene is TRBJ2-7, the V gene TRBV6-1; 7 nucleotides agree with TRBD1. CDR1 and CDR2 (germline): MNHNS, SASEGT. The junction had 11 bases not matched to a gene; V was cut back by 4 bases and J by 5 bases. The CDR3 is 15 amino acids. The CDR3 sequence: CASSARDSFLHEQYF. The CDR3 nucleotides are TGTGCCAGCAGTGCAAGGGACAGCTTTCTCCACGAGCAGTACTTC.

The CDR3 DNA sequence: TGTGCCAGCAGTTTAAGGGGTCTAGCGCGTGAGCAGTACTTC. Amino acid sequence: CASSLRGLAREQYF. V usage is TRBV28 and J usage is TRBJ2-7, with a tentative D call TRBD2 (6 bases). V dropped 2 bases and J dropped 7 bases, with 15 bases sitting between them. The germline V gene encodes CDR1 MDHEN and CDR2 SYDVKM. The CDR3 sequence is 14 residues long.